These T cell receptor beta chains were read from a single sample in a study of CD8 T cells in ankylosing spondylitis. TCRdb processed the 5' RACE reads anew with MiXCR; each CDR3 protein has one entry. This repertoire shows roughly 230,000 distinct CDR3 sequences, 15% to 20% found once; its top ten account for over 25%. The sequenced sample was blood, either unsorted or a sorted T cell fraction (not recorded which). These receptors came from a male donor with ankylosing spondylitis or in good health (not recorded which). The CDR3 runs from the conserved cysteine through the conserved F or W. Each record gives: V gene, CDR3 length, J gene, D gene, clone size, CDR3 protein, CDR3 DNA. The D gene is left open where the match is weak. The size entry is marked missing in some rows and otherwise reads once, few, many or a size class.

>TRBV12-3/TRBV12-4|12|TRBJ1-1|-|-
CASSLTVPEAFF
TGTGCCAGCAGCCTCACGGTCCCTGAAGCTTTCTTT
>TRBV18|14|TRBJ1-5|-|few
CASSPGRTAQPQHF
TGTGCCAGCTCACCAGGTAGGACAGCCCAGCCCCAGCATTTT
>TRBV6-2/TRBV6-3|13|TRBJ2-7|-|-
CASSLGSLAEQYF
TGTGCCAGCAGTTTGGGCTCATTAGCCGAGCAGTACTTC
>TRBV11-2|15|TRBJ2-5|-|many
CASTLHSAVGETQYF
TGTGCCAGCACCCTGCACTCGGCAGTAGGAGAGACCCAGTACTTC
>TRBV28|13|TRBJ1-5|-|few
CASRDKEDQPQHF
TGTGCCAGCAGGGACAAGGAGGATCAGCCCCAGCATTTT
>TRBV29-1|14|TRBJ2-5|TRBD2|many
CSVFAGGGVKTQYF
TGCAGCGTTTTCGCGGGAGGGGGGGTGAAGACCCAGTACTTC
>TRBV29-1|20|TRBJ2-3|TRBD1|-
CSVFFFPGTGVGAATDTQYF
TGCAGCGTCTTCTTCTTTCCCGGGACAGGGGTGGGGGCCGCCACTGATACGCAGTATTTT
>TRBV5-1|16|TRBJ1-3|-|few
CASSLEGGVGGNTIYF
TGCGCCAGCAGCTTGGAGGGGGGAGTCGGAGGAAACACCATATATTTT
>TRBV5-6|14|TRBJ2-7|-|many
CASSSGSDVWEQYF
TGTGCCAGCAGCTCGGGGTCGGATGTTTGGGAGCAGTACTTC
>TRBV29-1|11|TRBJ2-1|-|few
CSVEVLGEQFF
TGCAGCGTTGAAGTTCTTGGGGAGCAGTTCTTC
>TRBV19|12|TRBJ2-1|-|few
CASSIGLSEQFF
TGTGCCAGTAGTATAGGGCTCAGTGAGCAGTTCTTC
>TRBV4-1|12|TRBJ2-5|-|-
CASSQVGKTQYF
TGCGCCAGCAGCCAAGTTGGCAAGACCCAGTACTTC
>TRBV4-1|15|TRBJ2-7|-|-
CASSRRQVRDYEQYF
TGCGCCAGCAGCCGACGACAGGTTCGAGACTACGAGCAGTACTTC
>TRBV29-1|12|TRBJ2-3|-|-
CSVRTPTDTQYF
TGCAGCGTTCGGACCCCTACAGATACGCAGTATTTT
>TRBV5-1|19|TRBJ1-2|TRBD1|-
CASSPLTTGQGAANYGYTF
TGCGCCAGCAGCCCTTTGACCACGGGACAGGGGGCCGCTAACTATGGCTACACCTTC
>TRBV25-1|18|TRBJ1-1|-|few
CASRLPFEQMKMNTEAFF
TGTGCCAGCAGACTCCCCTTCGAGCAGATGAAAATGAACACTGAAGCTTTCTTT
>TRBV11-2|15|TRBJ2-1|TRBD2|many
CASAPGTSGLNEQFF
TGTGCCAGCGCCCCCGGGACTAGCGGCCTCAATGAGCAGTTCTTC
>TRBV12-3/TRBV12-4|15|TRBJ2-3|TRBD2|many
CASSTRTSPTDTQYF
TGTGCCAGCAGTACTCGGACTAGCCCCACAGATACGCAGTATTTT
>TRBV20-1|13|TRBJ2-7|-|few
CSANSADTYEQYF
TGCAGTGCCAACTCCGCAGACACCTACGAGCAGTACTTC
>TRBV20-1|16|TRBJ2-2|TRBD2|-
CSARGSLAGDTGELFF
TGCAGTGCTAGAGGGTCCCTAGCGGGAGATACCGGGGAGCTGTTTTTT
>TRBV12-3/TRBV12-4|15|TRBJ2-5|-|-
CASSLGWGAQETQYF
TGTGCCAGCAGTTTAGGGTGGGGGGCGCAGGAGACCCAGTACTTC
>TRBV5-1|15|TRBJ2-7|TRBD2|few
CASSYGVAGTYEQYF
TGCGCCAGCAGCTATGGGGTAGCGGGGACCTACGAGCAGTACTTC
>TRBV7-2|15|TRBJ2-1|TRBD2|many
CASSFLAGGPNEQFF
TGTGCCAGCAGCTTCCTAGCGGGAGGCCCCAATGAGCAGTTCTTC
>TRBV27|14|TRBJ2-7|TRBD1|-
CASSSTTGNYEQYF
TGTGCCAGCAGCAGCACGACAGGGAACTACGAGCAGTACTTC
>TRBV7-8|15|TRBJ2-1|-|many
CASSTRGGSYNEQFF
TGTGCCAGCAGCACCAGGGGCGGATCCTACAATGAGCAGTTCTTC
>TRBV4-3|17|TRBJ2-1|-|-
CASSQDWTIGTYNEQFF
TGCGCCAGCAGCCAAGATTGGACAATCGGGACCTACAATGAGCAGTTCTTC
>TRBV5-1|15|TRBJ2-7|TRBD1|-
CASSLEGDRYYEQYF
TGCGCCAGCAGCTTGGAAGGGGACAGATACTACGAGCAGTACTTC
>TRBV29-1|13|TRBJ2-5|-|-
CSVELIAEETQYF
TGCAGCGTTGAATTAATAGCGGAAGAGACCCAGTACTTC
>TRBV27|14|TRBJ2-2|-|-
CASSWGKNTGELFF
TGTGCCAGCAGCTGGGGGAAGAACACCGGGGAGCTGTTTTTT
>TRBV7-6|16|TRBJ1-1|TRBD1|few
CASSPYAGTGYTEAFF
TGTGCCAGCAGCCCTTATGCCGGGACAGGGTACACTGAAGCTTTCTTT
>TRBV27|12|TRBJ2-1|-|few
CASSLIGNEQFF
TGTGCCAGCAGTTTAATAGGCAATGAGCAGTTCTTC
>TRBV29-1|14|TRBJ2-5|TRBD1|-
CSVESDRGPETQYF
TGCAGCGTTGAAAGTGACAGGGGGCCTGAGACCCAGTACTTC
>TRBV3-1|15|TRBJ2-3|-|-
CASSQGPSNTDTQYF
TGTGCCAGCAGCCAAGGGCCCTCGAACACAGATACGCAGTATTTT
>TRBV27|14|TRBJ2-1|-|few
CASSRRLTYNEQFF
TGTGCCAGCAGTCGTAGACTAACCTACAATGAGCAGTTCTTC
>TRBV29-1|12|TRBJ2-1|-|-
CSVVVAYNEQFF
TGCAGCGTTGTGGTAGCCTACAATGAGCAGTTCTTC
>TRBV5-6|13|TRBJ2-1|-|many
CASSFRGINEQFF
TGTGCCAGCAGCTTTCGGGGGATCAATGAGCAGTTCTTC
>TRBV11-2|19|TRBJ2-7|-|many
CASSLGLGNGIFRGYEQYF
TGTGCCAGCAGCTTAGGACTCGGGAACGGAATTTTTAGAGGCTACGAGCAGTACTTC
>TRBV7-2|16|TRBJ2-1|TRBD1|few
CASSPLGTGSYNEQFF
TGTGCCAGCAGCCCGCTCGGGACAGGGTCCTACAATGAGCAGTTCTTC
>TRBV29-1|13|TRBJ2-2|-|many
CSVVGGQTGELFF
TGCAGCGTTGTTGGGGGGCAAACCGGGGAGCTGTTTTTT
>TRBV6-5|15|TRBJ2-7|-|few
CASSYSIPDSYEQYF
TGTGCCAGCAGTTACTCCATCCCGGATTCCTACGAGCAGTACTTC
>TRBV7-9|16|TRBJ2-5|TRBD1|-
CASSPVLDRDRETQYF
TGTGCCAGCAGCCCCGTTTTGGACAGGGACCGAGAGACCCAGTACTTC
>TRBV7-9|17|TRBJ2-1|TRBD2|-
CASRNLTLAGVANEQFF
TGTGCCAGCAGAAATCTCACCCTAGCGGGAGTAGCAAATGAGCAGTTCTTC
>TRBV15|15|TRBJ2-1|TRBD2|few
CATSPRTSGKNEQFF
TGTGCCACCAGCCCCCGGACTAGCGGGAAGAATGAGCAGTTCTTC
>TRBV6-5|17|TRBJ2-5|TRBD1|few
CASSYGRISGQKETQYF
TGTGCCAGCAGTTACGGAAGAATTTCGGGACAGAAAGAGACCCAGTACTTC
>TRBV21-1|15|TRBJ2-7|-|-
CASSKGQAISYEQYF
TGTGCCAGCAGCAAAGGTCAGGCAATATCCTACGAGCAGTACTTC
>TRBV5-1|19|TRBJ2-1|TRBD2|-
CASSEGTSGLSSSYNEQFF
TGCGCCAGCAGCGAGGGGACTAGCGGTCTAAGTAGCTCCTACAATGAGCAGTTCTTC
>TRBV7-6|16|TRBJ2-3|TRBD2|few
CASSPSGTSGTDTQYF
TGTGCCAGCAGCCCGTCCGGGACTAGCGGGACAGATACGCAGTATTTT
>TRBV7-9|13|TRBJ1-5|-|few
CASSPMGNQPQHF
TGTGCCAGCAGCCCCATGGGCAATCAGCCCCAGCATTTT
>TRBV29-1|13|TRBJ2-7|TRBD1|-
CSVRTGEPREQYF
TGCAGCGTGCGAACAGGGGAACCGCGCGAGCAGTACTTC
>TRBV29-1|17|TRBJ2-7|TRBD2|-
CSVEDHVETSGRYEQYF
TGCAGCGTTGAAGATCACGTTGAGACTAGCGGGAGATACGAGCAGTACTTC
>TRBV6-1|14|TRBJ1-2|-|-
CASSSLDSNYGYTF
TGTGCCAGCAGTAGCCTAGACAGTAACTATGGCTACACCTTC
>TRBV10-3|14|TRBJ2-7|-|-
CAISEGPTIYEQYF
TGTGCCATCAGTGAAGGACCCACCATCTACGAGCAGTACTTC
>TRBV6-1|13|TRBJ2-1|-|-
CASSQVGYDEQFF
TGTGCCAGCAGTCAAGTGGGGTACGATGAGCAGTTCTTC
>TRBV12-3/TRBV12-4|15|TRBJ1-2|-|-
CASSLAGSSNYGYTF
TGTGCCAGCAGTTTAGCGGGGTCCTCTAACTATGGCTACACCTTC
>TRBV7-3|14|TRBJ2-1|-|-
CASSLTTGDNEQFF
TGTGCCAGCAGCTTAACGACGGGAGACAATGAGCAGTTCTTC
>TRBV7-2|14|TRBJ2-7|TRBD1|few
CASSSQGASYEQYF
TGTGCCAGCAGCTCACAGGGGGCATCCTACGAGCAGTACTTC
>TRBV4-1|15|TRBJ2-7|TRBD1|-
CASSPEDRANYEQYF
TGCGCCAGCAGCCCAGAGGACAGGGCCAATTACGAGCAGTACTTC
>TRBV24-1|15|TRBJ2-5|-|few
CATSDSFGQQETQYF
TGTGCCACCAGTGATTCCTTTGGGCAGCAAGAGACCCAGTACTTC
>TRBV4-3|12|TRBJ1-5|-|many
CASSDMGQPQHF
TGCGCCAGCAGCGATATGGGGCAGCCCCAGCATTTT
>TRBV10-3|14|TRBJ2-5|-|-
CAISDRGVGETQYF
TGTGCCATCAGTGACAGGGGCGTGGGGGAGACCCAGTACTTC